This entry lists 21 T cell receptor beta chains sequenced from one sample in a study of blood T cell repertoires in COVID-19. The data were produced by immunoSEQ multiplex PCR, yet TCRdb's version contains in-frame clones alone and is incomplete. Of about 240,000 clones in the sample, 86% were seen once. Sequencing used peripheral blood. The receptors were gathered from a man older than 75 with acute or convalescent COVID-19.

This clone was counted between two and nine times. The rearrangement links TRBV4-1 to TRBJ1-3; 11 positions match TRBD1. CDR1 is MGHRA, CDR2 YSYEKL, per germline. The CDR3 runs to 17 residues. The J segment lost 7 bases and the V segment lost 0 bases, leaving 8 bases of the junction unmatched. CDR3 coding DNA: TGCGCCAGCAGCCAAGATCCGTGGACAGGGGGCAAGAACACCATATATTTT. This sequence encodes CASSQDPWTGGKNTIYF.

The rearrangement links TRBV19 to TRBJ1-5, with D possibly TRBD1 on 6 matching bases. Germline-derived CDR1 and CDR2 are LNHDA and SQIVND (reference sequence). V was cut by 5 bases and J by 3 bases, with 11 bases left in between. This CDR3 has 14 residues. CDR3 in amino acids: CASSFGDTNQPQHF. The CDR3 nucleotides read TGTGCCAGTAGTTTTGGGGACACCAATCAGCCCCAGCATTTT.

The rearrangement links TRBV7-9 to TRBJ1-5, with D possibly TRBD1 on 6 matching bases. Germline lookup yields CDR1 SEHNR and CDR2 FQNEAQ (reference sequence). The CDR3 has 15 residues. Trimming cost V 7 bases and J 3 bases, with 16 bases left between them. DNA of the CDR3: TGTGCCAGCACCTCAGAGGGGGGGGTCAATCAGCCCCAGCATTTT. Protein sequence: CASTSEGGVNQPQHF.

The chain couples TRBV28 to TRBJ2-1; 16 positions match TRBD2. CDR3 length: 16 residues. The germline gives CDR1 MDHEN, CDR2 SYDVKM. J was trimmed by 10 bases and V by 5 bases; bases with no gene match: 8. CDR3 protein: CASSIGTSGGAEEQFF. Written as DNA, the CDR3 is TGTGCCAGCAGTATTGGGACTAGCGGGGGGGCCGAAGAGCAGTTCTTC.

The J gene is TRBJ1-1, the V gene TRBV19; weak D call: TRBD1 (5 bases). Trimming pared 4 bases from V and 8 bases from J, leaving 11 bases between. The CDR3 is made up of 12 amino acids. The germline V gene has CDR1 LNHDA and CDR2 SQIVND (reference sequence). The CDR3 sequence is CASSKTDLEAFF. CDR3 nucleotides: TGTGCCAGTAGTAAGACAGACTTAGAAGCTTTCTTT.

The rearrangement uses TRBV12-3 or TRBV12-4 and TRBJ1-1, with a tentative D call TRBD1 (6 bases). V was shortened by 6 bases and J by 7 bases, with 15 bases between the two germline ends. The CDR3 runs to 13 residues. The DNA for the CDR3 is TGTGCCAGCAGGGCGGACAGACCTATTGAAGCTTTCTTT. Translating it yields CASRADRPIEAFF.

The gene calls are TRBV7-6 and TRBJ2-7; D is perhaps TRBD2 (5 bases). The germline V gene has CDR1 SGHVS and CDR2 FNYEAQ. This CDR3 is built from 14 residues. V gave up 4 bases and J gave up 2 bases, with 12 bases separating them. The CDR3 nucleotides read TGTGCCAGCAGCTCCCTAGGAGGTCCCTACGAGCAGTACTTC. Amino acid sequence: CASSSLGGPYEQYF.

The chain carries TRBV24-1 and TRBJ2-2; no clear D. This CDR3 is 13 amino acids long. Germline V gene lookup returns CDR1 KGHDR and CDR2 SFDVKD. V was pared by 12 bases and J by 0 bases, with 10 bases between. The CDR3 sequence is CAAAASNTGELFF. The CDR3 DNA sequence: TGTGCCGCCGCAGCGTCGAACACCGGGGAGCTGTTTTTT.

This clone was detected once. V gene TRBV6-5 combines with J gene TRBJ1-2; D is unresolved. V was trimmed by 4 bases and J by 4 bases, leaving 13 bases between them. From germline, CDR1 is MNHEY and CDR2 SVGAGI. The CDR3 runs to 14 residues. The CDR3 reads CASSSNVRSYGYTF. The DNA for the CDR3 is TGTGCCAGCAGTTCCAACGTGAGGAGCTATGGCTACACCTTC.

This chain connects TRBV27 to TRBJ2-3; 8 bases are shared with TRBD1. The trim removed 5 bases at V and 1 base at J, leaving 5 bases unmatched. Germline V gene sequence: CDR1 MNHEY, CDR2 SMNVEV (reference sequence). The CDR3 is 15 amino acids. CDR3 sequence (DNA): TGTGCCAGCAGTGCCGGACAGGGAGGCACAGATACGCAGTATTTT. Translation: CASSAGQGGTDTQYF.

The chain is built from TRBV5-1 and TRBJ1-3, with a possible D match to TRBD1 (5 bases). Germline CDR1 SGHRS, CDR2 YFSETQ. There are 16 residues in the CDR3. Between the trimmed V and J ends, which lost 4 bases and 0 bases, there was a span of 14 bases. The DNA of the CDR3 is TGCGCCAGCAGCAAAGGACAAGGCTACTCTGGAAACACCATATATTTT. As protein: CASSKGQGYSGNTIYF.

This chain joins TRBV5-5 and TRBJ1-5, with 9 bases matching TRBD1. The V and J ends lost 7 bases and 7 bases, in that order; junction bases with no gene match: 6. Germline lookup yields CDR1 SGHKS and CDR2 YYEKEE (reference sequence). This CDR3 has 13 residues. CDR3 protein: CASLRGQGQPQHF. The CDR3 nucleotides read TGTGCCAGCCTCCGAGGACAGGGGCAGCCCCAGCATTTT.

The rearrangement uses TRBV27 and TRBJ1-5; 9 nucleotides line up with TRBD1. The CDR3 runs 14 residues. The trim removed 5 bases at V and 6 bases at J, leaving 5 bases unmatched. CDR1 and CDR2 from the germline V gene are MNHEY and SMNVEV (reference sequence). The CDR3 DNA reads TGTGCCAGCAGTCCGGGACAGGGCCCTCAGCCCCAGCATTTT. Its protein product is CASSPGQGPQPQHF.

The chain employs TRBV7-6 and TRBJ2-1, with 7 positions matching TRBD2. Germline CDR1 and CDR2: SGHVS and FNYEAQ. After removal of 0 bases from V and 6 bases from J, the junction contained 5 bases not matched to a gene. This CDR3 is 15 amino acids long. The CDR3 coding sequence is TGTGCCAGCAGCTTAGCGGGGGGACTACCCAATGAGCAGTTCTTC. Translated: CASSLAGGLPNEQFF.

The chain employs TRBV27 and TRBJ1-6; D remains unclear. CDR1 MNHEY and CDR2 SMNVEV come from the germline V gene (reference sequence). V was pared by 4 bases and J by 7 bases, with 20 bases between. This CDR3 has 17 amino acids. CDR3 sequence: CASSSSFRHEPNSPLHF. In DNA, the CDR3 is TGTGCCAGCAGTTCCTCCTTTCGACACGAGCCCAATTCACCCCTCCACTTT.

V gene TRBV6-5 combines with J gene TRBJ2-2; 7 nucleotides match TRBD1. This CDR3 spans 12 amino acids. After removal of 7 bases from V and 6 bases from J, the junction contained 2 bases not matched to a gene. Per germline, CDR1 MNHEY and CDR2 SVGAGI. Here the CDR3 reads CASTQGAGELFF. The CDR3 coding sequence is TGTGCCAGCACTCAGGGGGCCGGGGAGCTGTTTTTT.

This clone has more than one count but fewer than ten. The chain joins TRBV5-1 to TRBJ2-7, with TRBD2 matching 7 bases. The CDR3 spans 15 residues. The trim removed 0 bases at V and 4 bases at J, leaving 7 bases unmatched. Germline V gene sequence: CDR1 SGHRS, CDR2 YFSETQ. The CDR3 spells CASSLEAGLEYEQYF. The CDR3 nucleotides are TGCGCCAGCAGCTTGGAAGCGGGGCTGGAATACGAGCAGTACTTC. The variable domain in full, completed from reference TRBV5-1 and TRBJ2-7, reads KAGVTQTPRYLIKTRGQQVTLSCSPISGHRSVSWYQQTPGQGLQFLFEYFSETQRNKGNFPGRFSGRQFSNSRSEMNVSTLELGDSALYLCASSLEAGLEYEQYFGPGTRLTVT.

This rearrangement joins TRBV29-1 to TRBJ2-5; TRBD1 matches 7 bases. The CDR3 loop spans 17 amino acids. Germline CDR1 and CDR2: SQVTM and ANQGSEA. Losses at the gene ends were 1 base for V and 5 bases for J; bases not matched to a gene: 16. CDR3 residues: CSVEGLYRGPRGETQYF. In DNA, the CDR3 is TGCAGCGTTGAAGGGTTGTACAGGGGACCAAGGGGGGAGACCCAGTACTTC.

A remark on this clone: One end of the junction does not line up with germline, which may come from a read error. The chain has TRBV5-1 and TRBJ2-2, with 11 bases fitting TRBD1. The CDR3 loop spans 19 amino acids. CDR1 SGHRS and CDR2 YFSETQ come from the germline V gene. CDR3 protein: CASRLGGQGAIPRTGELFF. In DNA form, the CDR3 reads TGCGCCAGCAGATTGGGCGGACAGGGGGCAATTCCGAGAACCGGGGAGCTGTTTTTT.

J is TRBJ1-1 and V is TRBV19; the match to TRBD1 covers 9 bases. The CDR3 contains 13 residues. Germline values: CDR1 LNHDA, CDR2 SQIVND (reference sequence). The V segment lost 8 bases and the J segment 1 base; nucleotides outside the gene matches: 2. This CDR3 is CASGDRANTEAFF. As DNA, the CDR3 is TGTGCCAGTGGGGACAGGGCGAACACTGAAGCTTTCTTT.

V and J are TRBV11-2 and TRBJ1-1; 9 bases line up with TRBD1. The V segment lost 5 bases and the J segment 3 bases; nucleotides outside the gene matches: 4. This CDR3 is 14 amino acids long. The germline V gene encodes CDR1 SGHAT and CDR2 FQNNGV. The CDR3 spells CASSRGTGYTEAFF. The CDR3 coding sequence is TGTGCCAGCAGCCGCGGGACAGGGTACACTGAAGCTTTCTTT.